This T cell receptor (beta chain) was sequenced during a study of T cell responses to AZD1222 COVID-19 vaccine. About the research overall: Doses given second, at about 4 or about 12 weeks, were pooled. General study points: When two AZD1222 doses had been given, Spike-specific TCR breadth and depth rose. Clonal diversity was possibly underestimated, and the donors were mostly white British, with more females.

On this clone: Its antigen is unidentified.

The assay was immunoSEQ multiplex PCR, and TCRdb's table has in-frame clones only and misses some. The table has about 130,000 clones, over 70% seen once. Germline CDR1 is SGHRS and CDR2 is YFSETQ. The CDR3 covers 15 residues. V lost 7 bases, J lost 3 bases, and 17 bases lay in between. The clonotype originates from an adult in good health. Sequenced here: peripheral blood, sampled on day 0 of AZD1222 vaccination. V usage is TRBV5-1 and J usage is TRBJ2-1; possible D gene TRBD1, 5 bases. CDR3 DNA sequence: TGCGCCAGCCGAGCAGGATGGGGCGACTACAATGAGCAGTTCTTC. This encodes CASRAGWGDYNEQFF.